The 9 T cell receptor beta chains presented below share a single source sample, sequenced in a study of vaccination effects on CD4 cells after COVID-19. Isolating CD4+ T cells followed less than 11 days of culture. The person had PCR-confirmed SARS-CoV-2 infection between March and December 2020. Everyone in the study got two shots of either the BNT162b2 or mRNA-1273 vaccine. Method: immunoSEQ multiplex PCR; TCRdb's copy keeps in-frame clones and lacks some. The sample lists some 40,000 clones; 76% were seen once. These TCRs' antigens remain unknown. The input for sequencing was CD4+ T cells from PBMCs cultured without peptide, taken after COVID-19 vaccination. The receptors stem from a human donor who had a prior SARS-CoV-2 infection.

This clone was observed a single time. The chain joins TRBV2 to TRBJ2-3; D might be TRBD1 or TRBD2, each matching 5 bases. The CDR3 runs 16 residues. From germline, CDR1 is SNHLY and CDR2 FYNNEI. V was pared by 6 bases and J by 4 bases, with 20 bases between. In DNA form, the CDR3 reads TGTGCCAGCAGCCTCAGGGATTGGGGACGCGCAGATACGCAGTATTTT. Its protein is CASSLRDWGRADTQYF.

The chain uses TRBV7-9 and TRBJ2-5, with 11 bases aligning to TRBD2. Germline V gives CDR1 SEHNR, CDR2 FQNEAQ (reference sequence). The CDR3 sequence is 14 residues long. Trimming at V came to 11 bases and at J to 2 bases, leaving 7 bases not matched to a gene. In DNA form, the CDR3 reads TGTGCCGGCCAGTTAGCGGGAGGGCAAGAGACCCAGTACTTC. It translates to CAGQLAGGQETQYF.

The V and J genes are TRBV5-4 and TRBJ2-3; D is tentatively TRBD1 or TRBD2 (5 bases each). Trimming removed 0 bases from V and 3 bases from J, with 11 bases in between. The length of the CDR3 is 15 residues. Per germline, CDR1 SGHNT and CDR2 YYREEE (reference sequence). CDR3 coding DNA: TGTGCCAGCAGCTTGGGTGGGGGTGGGACAGATACGCAGTATTTT. Its protein is CASSLGGGGTDTQYF. The variable domain in full, with the rest retrieved from reference TRBV5-4 and TRBJ2-3, is ETGVTQSPTHLIKTRGQQVTLRCSSQSGHNTVSWYQQALGQGPQFIFQYYREEENGRGNFPPRFSGLQFPNYSSELNVNALELDDSALYLCASSLGGGGTDTQYFGPGTRLTVL.

The chain uses TRBV7-2 and TRBJ2-1; weak D call: TRBD1 (6 bases). In germline, CDR1 is SGHTA, CDR2 FQGNSA. The CDR3 has 14 residues. Trimming took off 2 bases at V and 9 bases at J, with 14 bases between the two ends. The CDR3 loop is CASSLRARGGEQFF. Written as DNA, the CDR3 is TGTGCCAGCAGCTTACGGGCCAGGGGTGGTGAGCAGTTCTTC. Complete variable domain (other parts from reference TRBV7-2 and TRBJ2-1): GAGVSQSPSNKVTEKGKDVELRCDPISGHTALYWYRQSLGQGLEFLIYFQGNSAPDKSGLPSDRFSAERTGGSVSTLTIQRTQQEDSAVYLCASSLRARGGEQFFGPGTRLTVL.

The chain has TRBV10-3 and TRBJ2-3, with 9 bases matching TRBD1. V trimming: 4 bases; J trimming: 3 bases; junction bases outside the gene matches: 2. The CDR3 extends over 14 amino acids. Germline V CDR1 and CDR2: ENHRY, SYGVKD. The CDR3 reads CAISADRGTDTQYF. For the CDR3, the DNA is TGTGCCATCAGTGCCGACAGGGGGACAGATACGCAGTATTTT.

Of note for this clone: One junction end disagrees with the germline gene, perhaps due to a read error. The chain combines TRBV29-1 with TRBJ1-1; TRBD1 matches at 10 bases. The CDR3 totals 10 residues. The germline V gene has CDR1 SQVTM and CDR2 ANQGSEA. CDR3 sequence reads: CSGGQGPLVF. CDR3 nucleotides: TGCAGCGGGGGACAGGGGCCCCTCGTCTTT.

The chain combines TRBV2 with TRBJ2-2, with unresolved D. This CDR3 region has 13 residues. CDR1 is SNHLY and CDR2 is FYNNEI in the germline V gene. The V end lost 4 bases, the J end lost 2 bases, and 5 bases lay between the germline ends. The CDR3 here is CASSVLNTGELFF. The CDR3 bases are TGTGCCAGCAGTGTACTTAACACCGGGGAGCTGTTTTTT.

The chain employs TRBV5-1 and TRBJ2-7; the match to TRBD2 covers 8 bases. V was clipped by 4 bases and J by 3 bases; unmatched bases: 9. The CDR3 runs 15 residues. Per the germline V gene, CDR1 is SGHRS and CDR2 is YFSETQ. CDR3 in DNA: TGCGCCAGCAGCAACAGACCGGGACTAGTCTACGAGCAGTACTTC. This translates into CASSNRPGLVYEQYF.

V usage is TRBV6-5 and J usage is TRBJ2-1; D remains ambiguous. This CDR3 has 12 amino acids. Deletions cut 6 bases from V and 5 bases from J, with 8 bases between. Germline values: CDR1 MNHEY, CDR2 SVGAGI. DNA for the CDR3: TGTGCCAGCAGCCCCAGGAACAATGAGCAGTTCTTC. Translation: CASSPRNNEQFF.